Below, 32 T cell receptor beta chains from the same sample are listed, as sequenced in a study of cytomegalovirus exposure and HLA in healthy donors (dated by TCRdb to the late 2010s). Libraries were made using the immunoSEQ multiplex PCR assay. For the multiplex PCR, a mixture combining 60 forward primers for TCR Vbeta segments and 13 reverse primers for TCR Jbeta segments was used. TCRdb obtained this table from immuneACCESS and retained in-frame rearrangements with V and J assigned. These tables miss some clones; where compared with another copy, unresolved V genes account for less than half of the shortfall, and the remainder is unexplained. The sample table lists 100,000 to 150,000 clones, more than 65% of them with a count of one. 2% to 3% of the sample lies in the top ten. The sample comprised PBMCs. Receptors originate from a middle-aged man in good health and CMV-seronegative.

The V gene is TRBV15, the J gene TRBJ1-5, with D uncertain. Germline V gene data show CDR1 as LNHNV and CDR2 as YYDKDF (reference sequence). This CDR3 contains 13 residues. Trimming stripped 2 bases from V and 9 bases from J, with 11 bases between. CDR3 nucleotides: TGTGCCACCAGCAGAAGAGACTTCGGGCCCCAGCATTTT. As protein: CATSRRDFGPQHF. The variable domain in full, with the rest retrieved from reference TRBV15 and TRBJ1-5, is DAMVIQNPRYQVTQFGKPVTLSCSQTLNHNVMYWYQQKSSQAPKLLFHYYDKDFNNEADTPDNFQSRRPNTSFCFLDIRSPGLGDTAMYLCATSRRDFGPQHFGDGTRLSIL.

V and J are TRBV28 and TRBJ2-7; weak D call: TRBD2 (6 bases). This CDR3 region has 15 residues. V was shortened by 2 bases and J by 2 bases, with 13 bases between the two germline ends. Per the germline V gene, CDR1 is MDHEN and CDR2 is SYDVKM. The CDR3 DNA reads TGTGCCAGCAGTTTAGGCCCAGGGAGGACCTACGAGCAGTACTTC. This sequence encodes CASSLGPGRTYEQYF.

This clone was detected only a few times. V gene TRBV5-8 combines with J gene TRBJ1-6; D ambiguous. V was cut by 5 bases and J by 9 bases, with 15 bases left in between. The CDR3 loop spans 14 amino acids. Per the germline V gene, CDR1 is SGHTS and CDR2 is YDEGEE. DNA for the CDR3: TGTGCCAGCAGTACTCCGGGATCTGGTTCACCCCTCCACTTT. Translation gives CASSTPGSGSPLHF.

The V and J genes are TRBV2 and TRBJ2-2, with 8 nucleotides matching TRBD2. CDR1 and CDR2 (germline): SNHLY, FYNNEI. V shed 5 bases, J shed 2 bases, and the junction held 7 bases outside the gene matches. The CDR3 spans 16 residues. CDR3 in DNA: TGTGCCAGCAGTTACCGGGGGGGAAAAAACACCGGGGAGCTGTTTTTT. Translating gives CASSYRGGKNTGELFF.

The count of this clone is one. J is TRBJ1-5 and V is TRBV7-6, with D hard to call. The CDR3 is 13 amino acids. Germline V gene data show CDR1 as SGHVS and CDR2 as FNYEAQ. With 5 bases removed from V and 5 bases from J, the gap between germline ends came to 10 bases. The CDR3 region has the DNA TGTGCCAGCAGCCTTCTAACTGATCAGCCCCAGCATTTT. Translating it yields CASSLLTDQPQHF.

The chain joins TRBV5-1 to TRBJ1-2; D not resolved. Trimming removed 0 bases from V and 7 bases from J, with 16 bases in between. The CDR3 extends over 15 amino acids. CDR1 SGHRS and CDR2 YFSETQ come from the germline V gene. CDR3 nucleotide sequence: TGCGCCAGCAGCTTGGATGGGTCCGCTTCGGGTGGCTACACCTTC. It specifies CASSLDGSASGGYTF.

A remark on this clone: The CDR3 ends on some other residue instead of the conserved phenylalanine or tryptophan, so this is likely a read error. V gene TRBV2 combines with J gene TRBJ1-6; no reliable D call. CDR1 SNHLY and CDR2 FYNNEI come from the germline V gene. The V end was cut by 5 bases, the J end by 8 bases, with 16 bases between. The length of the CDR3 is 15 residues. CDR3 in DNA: TGTGCCAGCAGTCCCCGCAGGTTTGGCTATTCACCCCTCCACCTT. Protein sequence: CASSPRRFGYSPLHL.

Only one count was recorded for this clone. The CDR3 nucleotides are TGTGCCAGCAGCTTCGGGGGGGACACTGAAGCTTTCTTT. It specifies CASSFGGDTEAFF. The V gene is TRBV7-9, the J gene TRBJ1-1, with D perhaps matching TRBD1 (5 bases). The CDR3 spans 13 residues. Trimming removed 3 bases at V and 3 bases at J, with 8 bases between. Germline lookup yields CDR1 SEHNR and CDR2 FQNEAQ (reference sequence).

This CDR3 is CAISGTDYGYTF. The CDR3 nucleotides are TGTGCCATCAGCGGGACAGACTATGGCTACACCTTC. This chain links TRBV10-3 with TRBJ1-2, with 7 bases lining up with TRBD1. Per the germline V gene, CDR1 is ENHRY and CDR2 is SYGVKD. Trimming removed 6 bases from V and 3 bases from J; junction bases left unmatched: 1. CDR3 length: 12 residues.

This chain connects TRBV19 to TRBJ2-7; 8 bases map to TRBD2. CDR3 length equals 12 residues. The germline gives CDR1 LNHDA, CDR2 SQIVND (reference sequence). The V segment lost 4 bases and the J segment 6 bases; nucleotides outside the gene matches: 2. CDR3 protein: CASSTGLGEQYF. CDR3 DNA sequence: TGTGCCAGTAGTACGGGACTAGGCGAGCAGTACTTC.

As DNA, the CDR3 is TGTGCCAGCTCACCACCTTCCCGGACAGGGGTTTTTTCACCCCTCCACTTT. Translating gives CASSPPSRTGVFSPLHF. V usage is TRBV18 and J usage is TRBJ1-6; 9 bases align to TRBD1. Trimming at V came to 0 bases and at J to 9 bases, leaving 9 bases not matched to a gene. CDR1 is KGHSH, CDR2 LQKENI, per germline. This CDR3 is 17 amino acids long.

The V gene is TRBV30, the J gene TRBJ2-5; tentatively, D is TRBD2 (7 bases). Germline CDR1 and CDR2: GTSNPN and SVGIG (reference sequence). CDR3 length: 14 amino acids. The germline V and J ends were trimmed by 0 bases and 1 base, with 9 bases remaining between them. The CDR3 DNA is TGTGCCTGGAGTGTACGGGGGGCCCAAGAGACCCAGTACTTC. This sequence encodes CAWSVRGAQETQYF.

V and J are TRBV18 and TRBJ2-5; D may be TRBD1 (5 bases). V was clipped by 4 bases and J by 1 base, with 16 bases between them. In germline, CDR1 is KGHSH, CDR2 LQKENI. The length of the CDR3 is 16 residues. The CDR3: CASSLRRVNSQETQYF. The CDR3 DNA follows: TGTGCCAGCTCACTTCGCAGGGTAAATAGCCAAGAGACCCAGTACTTC.

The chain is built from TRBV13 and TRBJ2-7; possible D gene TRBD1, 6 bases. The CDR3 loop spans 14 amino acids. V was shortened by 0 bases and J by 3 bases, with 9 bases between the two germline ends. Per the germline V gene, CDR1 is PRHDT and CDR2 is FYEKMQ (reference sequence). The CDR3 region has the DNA TGTGCCAGCAGCTTAGGGGACAGACGCTACGAGCAGTACTTC. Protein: CASSLGDRRYEQYF.

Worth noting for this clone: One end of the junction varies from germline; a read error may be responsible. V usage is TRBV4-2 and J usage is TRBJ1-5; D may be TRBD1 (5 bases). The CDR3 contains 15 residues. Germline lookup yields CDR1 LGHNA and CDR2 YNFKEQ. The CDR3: CASSQGGDRDQSQHF. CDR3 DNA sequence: TGTGCCAGCAGCCAAGGCGGGGACCGGGATCAGTCCCAGCATTTT.

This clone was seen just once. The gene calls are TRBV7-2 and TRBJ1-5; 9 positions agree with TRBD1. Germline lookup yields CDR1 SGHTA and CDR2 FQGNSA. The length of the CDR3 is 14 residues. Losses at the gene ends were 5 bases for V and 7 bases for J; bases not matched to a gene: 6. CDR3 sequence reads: CASSARQGEQPQHF. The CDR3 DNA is TGTGCCAGCAGCGCTCGACAGGGGGAACAGCCCCAGCATTTT.

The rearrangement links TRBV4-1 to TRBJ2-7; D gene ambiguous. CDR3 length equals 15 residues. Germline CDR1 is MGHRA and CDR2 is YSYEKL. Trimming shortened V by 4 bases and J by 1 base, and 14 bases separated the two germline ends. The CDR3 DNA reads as TGCGCCAGCAGCCCGACCACAATCGGGTCCTACGAGCAGTACTTC. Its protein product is CASSPTTIGSYEQYF.

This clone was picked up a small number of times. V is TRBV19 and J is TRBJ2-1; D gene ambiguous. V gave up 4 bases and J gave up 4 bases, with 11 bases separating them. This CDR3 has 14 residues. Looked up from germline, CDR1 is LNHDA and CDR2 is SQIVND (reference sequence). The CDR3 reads CASSSGIWYNEQFF. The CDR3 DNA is TGTGCCAGTAGTAGTGGCATCTGGTACAATGAGCAGTTCTTC.

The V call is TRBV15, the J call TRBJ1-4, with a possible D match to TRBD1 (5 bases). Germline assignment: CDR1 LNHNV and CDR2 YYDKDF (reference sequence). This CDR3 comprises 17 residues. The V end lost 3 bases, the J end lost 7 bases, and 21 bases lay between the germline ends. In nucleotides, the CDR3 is TGTGCCACCAGCAGCCCATCCAGCCCGGGGGTGGGTGAAAAACTGTTTTTT. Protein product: CATSSPSSPGVGEKLFF. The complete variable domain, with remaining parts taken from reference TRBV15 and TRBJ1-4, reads DAMVIQNPRYQVTQFGKPVTLSCSQTLNHNVMYWYQQKSSQAPKLLFHYYDKDFNNEADTPDNFQSRRPNTSFCFLDIRSPGLGDTAMYLCATSSPSSPGVGEKLFFGSGTQLSVL.

CDR3 DNA: TGTGCCAGCAGTGAAAGGTTGGGTCCGTCCCATCTCAGGGAGCAGTTCTTC. Protein product: CASSERLGPSHLREQFF. This chain connects TRBV2 to TRBJ2-1; D is ambiguous. Trimming stripped 2 bases from V and 10 bases from J, with 24 bases between. The CDR3 length is 17 residues. The V gene's germline CDR1 is SNHLY and CDR2 FYNNEI.

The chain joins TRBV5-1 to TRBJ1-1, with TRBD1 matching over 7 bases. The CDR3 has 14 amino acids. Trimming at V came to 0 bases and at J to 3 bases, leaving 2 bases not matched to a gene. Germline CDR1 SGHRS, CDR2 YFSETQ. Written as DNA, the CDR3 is TGCGCCAGCAGCTTGGTGCAGGGGGACACTGAAGCTTTCTTT. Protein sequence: CASSLVQGDTEAFF.

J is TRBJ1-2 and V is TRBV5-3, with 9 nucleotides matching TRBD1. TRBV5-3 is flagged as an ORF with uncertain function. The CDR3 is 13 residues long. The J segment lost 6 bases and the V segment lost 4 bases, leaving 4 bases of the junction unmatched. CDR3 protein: CARSNGTGNGYTF. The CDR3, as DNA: TGTGCCAGAAGCAACGGGACAGGGAATGGCTACACCTTC.

The CDR3 here is CSVELPGQLSYEQYF. Here the CDR3 DNA reads TGCAGCGTTGAGTTACCAGGACAGCTCTCCTACGAGCAGTACTTC. V gene TRBV29-1 combines with J gene TRBJ2-7, with D tentatively TRBD1 (6 bases). V gave up 3 bases and J gave up 0 bases, with 15 bases separating them. This CDR3 is 15 amino acids long. The germline gives CDR1 SQVTM, CDR2 ANQGSEA.

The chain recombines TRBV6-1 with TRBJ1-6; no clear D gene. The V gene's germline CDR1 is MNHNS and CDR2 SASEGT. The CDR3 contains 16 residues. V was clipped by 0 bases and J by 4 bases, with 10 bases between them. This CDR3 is CASSEAQNRYNSPLHF. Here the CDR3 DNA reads TGTGCCAGCAGTGAAGCGCAGAACAGATATAATTCACCCCTCCACTTT.

CDR3 sequence: CASSIDHSGATYGYTF. The CDR3 DNA follows: TGTGCCAGTAGTATAGATCACTCAGGGGCGACCTATGGCTACACCTTC. V is TRBV19 and J is TRBJ1-2; tentatively, D is TRBD1 (6 bases). The CDR3 has 16 residues. The V gene lost 0 bases and the J gene lost 4 bases, with 15 bases spanning the gap. The germline CDR1 and CDR2 sequences are LNHDA and SQIVND (reference sequence).

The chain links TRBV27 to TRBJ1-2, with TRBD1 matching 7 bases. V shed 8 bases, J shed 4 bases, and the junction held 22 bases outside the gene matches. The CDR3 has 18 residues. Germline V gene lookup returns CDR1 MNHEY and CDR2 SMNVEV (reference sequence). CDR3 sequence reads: CASHPTRLKPGQLYGYTF. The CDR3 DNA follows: TGTGCCAGCCACCCGACGAGACTTAAACCGGGACAGCTCTATGGCTACACCTTC.

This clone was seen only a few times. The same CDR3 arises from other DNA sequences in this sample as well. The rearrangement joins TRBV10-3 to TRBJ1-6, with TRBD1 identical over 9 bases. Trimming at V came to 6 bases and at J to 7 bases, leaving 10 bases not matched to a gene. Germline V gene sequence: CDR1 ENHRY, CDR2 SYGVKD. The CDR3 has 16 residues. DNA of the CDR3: TGTGCCATCAGCCGCGTTTTGACAGGGGGGAATTCACCCCTCCACTTT. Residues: CAISRVLTGGNSPLHF.

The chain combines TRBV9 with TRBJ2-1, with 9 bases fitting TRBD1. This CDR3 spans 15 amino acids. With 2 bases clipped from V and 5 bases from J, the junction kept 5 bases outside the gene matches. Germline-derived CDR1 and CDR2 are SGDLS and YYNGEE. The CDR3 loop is CASSVSGQGNNEQFF. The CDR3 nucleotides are TGTGCCAGCAGCGTCTCGGGACAGGGCAACAATGAGCAGTTCTTC.

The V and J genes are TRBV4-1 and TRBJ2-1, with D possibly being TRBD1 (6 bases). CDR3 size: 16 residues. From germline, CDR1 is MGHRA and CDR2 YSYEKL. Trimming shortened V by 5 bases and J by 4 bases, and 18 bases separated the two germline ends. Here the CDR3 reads CASSSLGGGAYNEQFF. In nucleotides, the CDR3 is TGCGCCAGCAGCTCGCTAGGGGGTGGGGCTTACAATGAGCAGTTCTTC.

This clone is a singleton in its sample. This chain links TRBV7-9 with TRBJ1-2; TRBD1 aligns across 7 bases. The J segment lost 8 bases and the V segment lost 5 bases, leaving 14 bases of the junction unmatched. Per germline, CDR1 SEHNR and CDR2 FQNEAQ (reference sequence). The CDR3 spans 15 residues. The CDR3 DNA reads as TGTGCCAGCAGCCTCGGCAGGGCAGGGGGACAGGGCTACACCTTC. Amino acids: CASSLGRAGGQGYTF.

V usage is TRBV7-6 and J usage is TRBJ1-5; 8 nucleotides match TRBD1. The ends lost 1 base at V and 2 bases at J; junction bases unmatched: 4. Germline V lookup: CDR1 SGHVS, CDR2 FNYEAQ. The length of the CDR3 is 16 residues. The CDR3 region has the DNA TGTGCCAGCAGCTTAGGACAGGGGCCAGGCAATCAGCCCCAGCATTTT. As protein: CASSLGQGPGNQPQHF. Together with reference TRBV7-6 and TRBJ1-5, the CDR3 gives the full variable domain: GAGVSQSPRYKVTKRGQDVALRCDPISGHVSLYWYRQALGQGPEFLTYFNYEAQQDKSGLPNDRFSAERPEGSISTLTIQRTEQRDSAMYRCASSLGQGPGNQPQHFGDGTRLSIL.

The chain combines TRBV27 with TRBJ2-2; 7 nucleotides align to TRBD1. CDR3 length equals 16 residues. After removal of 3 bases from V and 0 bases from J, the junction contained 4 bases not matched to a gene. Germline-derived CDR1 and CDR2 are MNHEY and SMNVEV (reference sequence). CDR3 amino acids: CASSFIGGANTGELFF. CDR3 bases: TGTGCCAGCAGTTTTATAGGGGGCGCGAACACCGGGGAGCTGTTTTTT.